The source of this TCR beta chain is a study of response to subunit inactivated influenza vaccine. Comments on this clonotype: Its target is unknown.

Regarding the study as a whole: Seasonal influenza vaccination, on each occasion, was suggested by the authors to recruit few new T cells.

Using its own MiXCR run on the RT-PCR reads, TCRdb lists one record per CDR3 protein. The sample records fewer than 550,000 distinct CDR3 sequences, roughly 23% being singletons. Trimming stripped 4 bases from V and 5 bases from J, with 14 bases between. This CDR3 comprises 14 residues. Germline CDR1 and CDR2: SEHNR and FQNEAQ (reference sequence). The receptor's source is a man over 45 who received an inactivated influenza vaccine. Specimen: CD4+ T cells sorted from PBMCs, collected 5 days after vaccination. The rearrangement joins TRBV7-9 to TRBJ2-5; weak D call: TRBD1 (5 bases). The DNA for the CDR3 is TGTGCCAGCAGCTCCCAGGCAGGGTCCGAGACCCAGTACTTC. Its translation: CASSSQAGSETQYF.